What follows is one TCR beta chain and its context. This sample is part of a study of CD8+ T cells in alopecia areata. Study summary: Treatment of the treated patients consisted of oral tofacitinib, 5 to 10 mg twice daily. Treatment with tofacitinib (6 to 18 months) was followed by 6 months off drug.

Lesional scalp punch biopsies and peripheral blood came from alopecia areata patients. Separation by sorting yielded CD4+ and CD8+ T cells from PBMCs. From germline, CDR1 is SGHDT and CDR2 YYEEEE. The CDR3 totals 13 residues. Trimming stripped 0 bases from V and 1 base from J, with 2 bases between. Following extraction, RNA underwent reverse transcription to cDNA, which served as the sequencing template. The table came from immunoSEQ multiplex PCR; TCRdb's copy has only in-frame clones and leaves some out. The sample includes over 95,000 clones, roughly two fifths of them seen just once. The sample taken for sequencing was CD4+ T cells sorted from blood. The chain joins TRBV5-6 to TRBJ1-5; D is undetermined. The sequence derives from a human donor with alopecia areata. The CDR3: CASSLASNQPQHF. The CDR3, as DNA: TGTGCCAGCAGCTTGGCCAGCAATCAGCCCCAGCATTTT.